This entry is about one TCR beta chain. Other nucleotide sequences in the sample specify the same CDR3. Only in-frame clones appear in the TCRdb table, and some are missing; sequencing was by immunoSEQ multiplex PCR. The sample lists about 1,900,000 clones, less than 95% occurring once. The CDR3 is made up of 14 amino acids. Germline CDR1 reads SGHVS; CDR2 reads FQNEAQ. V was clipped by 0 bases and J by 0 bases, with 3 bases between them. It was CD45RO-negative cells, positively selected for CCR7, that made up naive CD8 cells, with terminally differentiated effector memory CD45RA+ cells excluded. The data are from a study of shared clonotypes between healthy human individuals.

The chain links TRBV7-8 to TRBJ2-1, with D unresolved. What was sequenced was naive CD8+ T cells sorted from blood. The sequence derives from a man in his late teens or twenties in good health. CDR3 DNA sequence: TGTGCCAGCAGCTTAGCAAGCTCCTACAATGAGCAGTTCTTC. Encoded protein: CASSLASSYNEQFF.